Following are 20 T cell receptor beta chains from one sample sequenced in a study of shared clonotypes between healthy human individuals. Only in-frame clones appear in the TCRdb table, and some are missing; sequencing was by immunoSEQ multiplex PCR. The table lists under 850,000 clones, approximately 72% of them singletons. The sample consisted of memory CD4+ T cells sorted from blood. Subset indicated: CD45RA-negative fraction. The receptors stem from a woman in her twenties or thirties in good health.

This rearrangement joins TRBV27 to TRBJ2-7, with unresolved D. V was cut by 2 bases and J by 0 bases, with 11 bases left in between. Germline V gives CDR1 MNHEY, CDR2 SMNVEV (reference sequence). The CDR3 is 15 residues long. In DNA form, the CDR3 reads TGTGCCAGCAGTTTAAGCCGCTTCCGCTCCTACGAGCAGTACTTC. Protein sequence: CASSLSRFRSYEQYF.

The gene calls are TRBV11-3 and TRBJ2-1; 9 positions match TRBD2. Germline CDR1 reads SGHNT; CDR2 reads YENEEA. This CDR3 contains 14 residues. After removal of 4 bases from V and 2 bases from J, the junction contained 0 bases not matched to a gene. The CDR3 reads CASSSSGTYNEQFF. The CDR3 DNA follows: TGTGCCAGCAGCTCTAGCGGGACCTACAATGAGCAGTTCTTC.

Here the CDR3 reads CASSTRTSLPQTQYF. The CDR3 region has the DNA TGTGCCAGCAGTACCAGGACTAGCCTCCCGCAGACCCAGTACTTC. The V and J genes are TRBV6-5 and TRBJ2-5; 8 nucleotides line up with TRBD2. The CDR3 extends over 15 amino acids. V trimming: 5 bases; J trimming: 6 bases; junction bases outside the gene matches: 11. Germline CDR1 and CDR2: MNHEY and SVGAGI.

This chain links TRBV18 with TRBJ2-5; 7 positions agree with TRBD2. The germline V gene encodes CDR1 KGHSH and CDR2 LQKENI. Unmatched junction bases numbered 8, after V lost 6 bases and J lost 4 bases. The CDR3 length is 14 residues. The chain's CDR3 is CASSWEGLRETQYF. CDR3 bases: TGTGCCAGCTCTTGGGAGGGCCTAAGAGAGACCCAGTACTTC.

The chain has TRBV5-1 and TRBJ2-5; the D gene is possibly TRBD2 (6 bases). This CDR3 region has 17 residues. V was cut by 0 bases and J by 3 bases, with 18 bases left in between. Germline V gene lookup returns CDR1 SGHRS and CDR2 YFSETQ. CDR3 nucleotides: TGCGCCAGCAGCTTGGCCGGCGCGGGATGGGGGAAAGAGACCCAGTACTTC. It yields the protein CASSLAGAGWGKETQYF.

As for this clone: This may arise from a read error, as a much more abundant clone is one base away. The sample contains more than one DNA sequence encoding this CDR3. The gene calls are TRBV5-1 and TRBJ1-5, with TRBD1 matching 8 bases. Germline CDR1 is SGHRS and CDR2 is YFSETQ. The V segment lost 0 bases and the J segment 4 bases; nucleotides outside the gene matches: 9. The CDR3 loop spans 17 amino acids. The CDR3 spells CASSLGPGQGSNQPQHF. For the CDR3, the DNA is TGCGCCAGCAGCTTGGGCCCTGGACAGGGTAGTAATCAGCCCCAGCATTTT. Complete variable domain (other parts from reference TRBV5-1 and TRBJ1-5): KAGVTQTPRYLIKTRGQQVTLSCSPISGHRSVSWYQQTPGQGLQFLFEYFSETQRNKGNFPGRFSGRQFSNSRSEMNVSTLELGDSALYLCASSLGPGQGSNQPQHFGDGTRLSIL.

J is TRBJ1-2 and V is TRBV7-6; 9 bases map to TRBD1. V lost 5 bases to trimming and J lost 8 bases; unmatched junction nucleotides: 12. This CDR3 contains 15 residues. The germline gives CDR1 SGHVS, CDR2 FNYEAQ. CDR3 residues: CASSDPGQGSGGYTF. For the CDR3, the DNA is TGTGCCAGCAGCGATCCGGGACAGGGATCGGGCGGCTACACCTTC. Filled out from reference TRBV7-6 and TRBJ1-2, the complete variable domain reads GAGVSQSPRYKVTKRGQDVALRCDPISGHVSLYWYRQALGQGPEFLTYFNYEAQQDKSGLPNDRFSAERPEGSISTLTIQRTEQRDSAMYRCASSDPGQGSGGYTFGSGTRLTVV.

This clone was seen just once. The chain links TRBV19 to TRBJ2-5; D is perhaps TRBD2 (5 bases). This CDR3 is built from 13 residues. With 2 bases removed from V and 6 bases from J, the gap between germline ends came to 10 bases. Germline CDR1 LNHDA, CDR2 SQIVND (reference sequence). In DNA, the CDR3 is TGTGCCAGTAGTATATCGGGAAAAAAGACCCAGTACTTC. This translates into CASSISGKKTQYF. The whole variable domain, filled in from reference TRBV19 and TRBJ2-5, reads DGGITQSPKYLFRKEGQNVTLSCEQNLNHDAMYWYRQDPGQGLRLIYYSQIVNDFQKGDIAEGYSVSREKKESFPLTVTSAQKNPTAFYLCASSISGKKTQYFGPGTRLLVL.

V usage is TRBV23-1 and J usage is TRBJ2-7; TRBD2 aligns across 8 bases. TRBV23-1 belongs to the ORF category, with a function that is uncertain. CDR3 length equals 16 residues. With 2 bases clipped from V and 6 bases from J, the junction kept 12 bases outside the gene matches. The CDR3, as DNA: TGCGCCAGCAGTCAACTCCCATCACGGGAGGGCCTCGAGCAGTACTTC. Translated, it gives CASSQLPSREGLEQYF.

V and J are TRBV2 and TRBJ2-3; TRBD2 aligns across 9 bases. The length of the CDR3 is 18 residues. Germline CDR1 reads SNHLY; CDR2 reads FYNNEI. The trim removed 8 bases at V and 3 bases at J, leaving 18 bases unmatched. CDR3 in amino acids: CASRTLAGVNAETDTQYF. In nucleotides, the CDR3 is TGTGCCAGCCGCACCTTAGCGGGAGTCAATGCTGAGACAGATACGCAGTATTTT.

There are a few counts of this clone. This chain links TRBV11-2 with TRBJ2-1; tentatively, D is TRBD2 (5 bases). Trimming shortened V by 1 base and J by 5 bases, and 15 bases separated the two germline ends. The germline CDR1 and CDR2 sequences are SGHAT and FQNNGV. The CDR3 is made up of 16 amino acids. The CDR3 DNA reads as TGTGCCAGCAGCTTAGTATTTCGCGACGGGAACAATGAGCAGTTCTTC. This sequence encodes CASSLVFRDGNNEQFF.

This clone was picked up one time. The chain links TRBV11-2 to TRBJ2-2; 8 positions agree with TRBD1. The CDR3 length is 16 residues. Trimming at V came to 2 bases and at J to 0 bases, leaving 2 bases not matched to a gene. CDR1 is SGHAT and CDR2 is FQNNGV in the germline V gene. For the CDR3, the DNA is TGTGCCAGCAGCTTACAGGGGGCGGCGAACACCGGGGAGCTGTTTTTT. Translated: CASSLQGAANTGELFF. Together with reference TRBV11-2 and TRBJ2-2, the CDR3 gives the full variable domain: EAGVAQSPRYKIIEKRQSVAFWCNPISGHATLYWYQQILGQGPKLLIQFQNNGVVDDSQLPKDRFSAERLKGVDSTLKIQPAKLEDSAVYLCASSLQGAANTGELFFGEGSRLTVL.

This clone was found once. The chain joins TRBV5-6 to TRBJ2-7; TRBD2 aligns across 11 bases. J gave up 5 bases and V 0 bases, and 10 bases lay outside the gene matches. Looked up from germline, CDR1 is SGHDT and CDR2 is YYEEEE. The CDR3 is made up of 17 amino acids. CDR3 protein: CASSLESLAGGSHEQYF. In nucleotides, the CDR3 is TGTGCCAGCAGCTTGGAATCTCTAGCGGGAGGAAGTCACGAGCAGTACTTC.

The genes are TRBV28 and TRBJ2-7; TRBD2 matches 9 bases. The germline gives CDR1 MDHEN, CDR2 SYDVKM. J lost 1 base, V lost 3 bases, and 7 bases had no gene match. The CDR3 consists of 16 residues. The CDR3 sequence is CASSFPLAGRSYEQYF. CDR3 DNA sequence: TGTGCCAGCAGTTTCCCCCTAGCGGGACGTTCCTACGAGCAGTACTTC.

This clone turned up a few times. The chain links TRBV18 to TRBJ2-7, with TRBD2 matching over 7 bases. The germline V gene encodes CDR1 KGHSH and CDR2 LQKENI. The CDR3 sequence is 14 residues long. The trim removed 2 bases at V and 5 bases at J, leaving 6 bases unmatched. CDR3 nucleotide sequence: TGTGCCAGCTCACCAACGGCGGGGGAGGACGAGCAGTACTTC. This translates into CASSPTAGEDEQYF.

CDR3: CAISERGPNTEAFF. CDR3 coding DNA: TGTGCCATCAGTGAACGAGGACCGAACACTGAAGCTTTCTTT. This rearrangement joins TRBV10-3 to TRBJ1-1, with unresolved D. V shed 3 bases and J shed 1 base, with 9 bases lying between them. The CDR3 spans 14 residues. CDR1 and CDR2 (germline): ENHRY, SYGVKD.

V is TRBV19 and J is TRBJ2-2, with D maybe TRBD1 (5 bases). The germline gives CDR1 LNHDA, CDR2 SQIVND (reference sequence). Trimming shortened V by 7 bases and J by 5 bases, and 11 bases separated the two germline ends. This CDR3 has 13 amino acids. The CDR3 DNA follows: TGTGCCAGTAACCTCCAGGGTACCGGGGAGCTGTTTTTT. This gives the protein CASNLQGTGELFF. Looking up the rest from reference TRBV19 and TRBJ2-2 gives the full variable domain: DGGITQSPKYLFRKEGQNVTLSCEQNLNHDAMYWYRQDPGQGLRLIYYSQIVNDFQKGDIAEGYSVSREKKESFPLTVTSAQKNPTAFYLCASNLQGTGELFFGEGSRLTVL.

This rearrangement joins TRBV7-9 to TRBJ2-5; TRBD1 agrees at 10 bases. CDR1 SEHNR and CDR2 FQNEAQ come from the germline V gene (reference sequence). The V and J ends lost 5 bases and 4 bases, in that order; junction bases with no gene match: 13. The CDR3 spans 17 residues. DNA for the CDR3: TGTGCCAGCAGCGCCAGACAGGGGGCGCGAAATCGAGAGACCCAGTACTTC. It codes for CASSARQGARNRETQYF.

In this sample, this clone turned up a few times. The rearrangement joins TRBV6-5 to TRBJ2-7, with a possible D match to TRBD2 (5 bases). The CDR3 is 13 residues long. The V gene lost 5 bases and the J gene lost 2 bases, with 10 bases spanning the gap. Germline V lookup: CDR1 MNHEY, CDR2 SVGAGI. The CDR3 DNA is TGTGCCAGCAGTCGCCTCGGGGCCTACGAGCAGTACTTC. Translating it yields CASSRLGAYEQYF.

The V gene is TRBV9, the J gene TRBJ1-4; D is uncertain. Germline V gives CDR1 SGDLS, CDR2 YYNGEE. The CDR3 has 16 amino acids. The ends were cut back, 4 bases at V and 0 bases at J, with 13 bases in the middle. CDR3 amino acids: CASSLDERATNEKLFF. Here the CDR3 DNA reads TGTGCCAGCAGCCTAGACGAACGGGCAACTAATGAAAAACTGTTTTTT.